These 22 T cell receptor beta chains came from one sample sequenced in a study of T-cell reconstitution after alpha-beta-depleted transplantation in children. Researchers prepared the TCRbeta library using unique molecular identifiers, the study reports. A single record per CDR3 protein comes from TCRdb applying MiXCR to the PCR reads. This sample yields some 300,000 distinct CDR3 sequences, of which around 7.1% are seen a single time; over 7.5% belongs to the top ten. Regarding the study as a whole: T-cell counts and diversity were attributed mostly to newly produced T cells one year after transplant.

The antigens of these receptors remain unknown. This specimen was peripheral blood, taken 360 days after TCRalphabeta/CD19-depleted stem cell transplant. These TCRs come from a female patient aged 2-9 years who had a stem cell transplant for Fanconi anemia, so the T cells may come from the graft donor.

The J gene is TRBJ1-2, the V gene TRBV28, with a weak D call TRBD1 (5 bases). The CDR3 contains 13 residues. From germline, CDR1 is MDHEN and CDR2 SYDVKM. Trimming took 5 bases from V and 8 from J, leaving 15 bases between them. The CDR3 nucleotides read TGTGCCAGCAGTATCCCAGGGCCCGGCGGCTACACCTTC. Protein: CASSIPGPGGYTF.

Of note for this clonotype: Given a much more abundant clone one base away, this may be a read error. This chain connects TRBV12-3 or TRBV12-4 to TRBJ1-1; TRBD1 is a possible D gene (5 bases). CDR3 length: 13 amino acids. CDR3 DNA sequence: TGTGCCATCAGTTTAGGGGTAGGACTCGGAGCTTTCTTT. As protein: CAISLGVGLGAFF.

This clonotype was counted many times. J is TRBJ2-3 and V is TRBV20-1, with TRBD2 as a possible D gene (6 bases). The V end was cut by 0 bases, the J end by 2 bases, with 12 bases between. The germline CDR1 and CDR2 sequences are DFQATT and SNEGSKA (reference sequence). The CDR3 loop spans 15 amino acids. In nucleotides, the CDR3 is TGCAGTGCTAGAGATCCCGCGGGGTACACAGATACGCAGTATTTT. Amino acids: CSARDPAGYTDTQYF.

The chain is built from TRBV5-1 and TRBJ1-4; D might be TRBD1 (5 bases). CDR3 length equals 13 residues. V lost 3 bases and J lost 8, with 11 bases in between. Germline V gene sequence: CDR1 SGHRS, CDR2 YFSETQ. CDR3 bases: TGCGCCAGCAGCTACGGACGGGGGGAAAAACTGTTTTTT. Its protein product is CASSYGRGEKLFF.

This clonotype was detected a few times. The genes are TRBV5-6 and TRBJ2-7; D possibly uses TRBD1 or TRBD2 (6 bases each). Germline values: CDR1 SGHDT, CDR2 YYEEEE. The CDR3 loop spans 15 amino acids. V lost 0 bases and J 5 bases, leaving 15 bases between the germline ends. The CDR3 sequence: CASSLGRGGVDEQYV. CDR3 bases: TGTGCCAGCAGCTTGGGCAGGGGAGGAGTAGACGAGCAGTACGTC.

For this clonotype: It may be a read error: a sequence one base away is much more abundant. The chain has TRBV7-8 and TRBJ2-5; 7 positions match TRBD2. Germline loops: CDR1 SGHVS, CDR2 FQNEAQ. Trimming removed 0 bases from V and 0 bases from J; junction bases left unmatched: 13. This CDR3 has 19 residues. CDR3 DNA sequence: TGTGCCAGCAGCTTAGCCCCCTCAACTGGGAGGGGCAACCAAGAGACCCAGTACTTC. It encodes CASSLAPSTGRGNQETQYF.

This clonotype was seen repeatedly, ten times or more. The CDR3 protein is CASSPPVPNTEAFF. The CDR3 coding sequence is TGTGCCAGCAGCCCCCCGGTTCCGAACACTGAAGCTTTCTTT. The rearrangement uses TRBV9 and TRBJ1-1; no definite D call. This CDR3 is 14 amino acids long. Trimming left V 4 bases short and J 1 base short, with 11 bases between. From germline, CDR1 is SGDLS and CDR2 YYNGEE.

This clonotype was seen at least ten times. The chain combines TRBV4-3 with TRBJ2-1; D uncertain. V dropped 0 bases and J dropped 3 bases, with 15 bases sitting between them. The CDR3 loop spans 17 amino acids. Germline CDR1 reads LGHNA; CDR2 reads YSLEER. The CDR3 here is CASSQDTGIPIYNEQFF. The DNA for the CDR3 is TGCGCCAGCAGCCAAGACACCGGTATCCCGATCTACAATGAGCAGTTCTTC.

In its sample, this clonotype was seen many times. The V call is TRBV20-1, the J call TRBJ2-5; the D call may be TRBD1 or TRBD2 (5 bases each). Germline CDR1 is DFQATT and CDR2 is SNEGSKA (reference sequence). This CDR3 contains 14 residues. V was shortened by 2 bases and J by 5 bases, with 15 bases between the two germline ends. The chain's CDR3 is CSARSSLGVETQYF. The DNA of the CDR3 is TGCAGTGCTAGAAGTTCCCTGGGGGTGGAGACCCAGTACTTC.

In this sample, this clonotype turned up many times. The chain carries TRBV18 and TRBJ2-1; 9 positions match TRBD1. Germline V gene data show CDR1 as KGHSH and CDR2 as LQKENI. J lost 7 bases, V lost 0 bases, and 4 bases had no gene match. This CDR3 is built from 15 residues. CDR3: CASSPPGTGTNEQFF. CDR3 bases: TGTGCCAGCTCACCACCCGGGACAGGGACGAATGAGCAGTTCTTC.

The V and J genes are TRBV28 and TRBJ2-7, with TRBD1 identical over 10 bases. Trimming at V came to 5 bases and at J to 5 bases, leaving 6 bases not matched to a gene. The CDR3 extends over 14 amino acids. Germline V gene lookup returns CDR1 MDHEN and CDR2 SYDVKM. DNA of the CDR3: TGTGCCAGCAGTCCTGGGACAGGGGCCAACGAGCAGTACTTC. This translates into CASSPGTGANEQYF.

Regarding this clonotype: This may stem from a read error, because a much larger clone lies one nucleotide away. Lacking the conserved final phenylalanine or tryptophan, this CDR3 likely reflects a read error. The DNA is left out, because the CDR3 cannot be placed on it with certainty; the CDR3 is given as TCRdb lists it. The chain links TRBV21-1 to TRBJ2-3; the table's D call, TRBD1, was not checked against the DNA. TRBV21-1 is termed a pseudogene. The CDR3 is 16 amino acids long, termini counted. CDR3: CASSKGVWPGRVTQYY.

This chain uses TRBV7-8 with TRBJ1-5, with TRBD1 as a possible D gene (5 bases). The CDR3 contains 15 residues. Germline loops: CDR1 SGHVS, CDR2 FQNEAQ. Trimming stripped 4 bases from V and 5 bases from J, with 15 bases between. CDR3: CASSSMGPGDQPQHF. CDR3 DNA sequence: TGTGCCAGCAGCTCCATGGGCCCGGGGGATCAGCCCCAGCATTTT.

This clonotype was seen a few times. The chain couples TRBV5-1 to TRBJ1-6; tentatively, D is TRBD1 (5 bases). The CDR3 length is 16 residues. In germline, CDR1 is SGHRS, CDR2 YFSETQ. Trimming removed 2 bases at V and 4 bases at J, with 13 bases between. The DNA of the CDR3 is TGCGCCAGCAGCTTAGCCGGGACCCGGTATAATTCACCCCTCCACTTT. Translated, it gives CASSLAGTRYNSPLHF.

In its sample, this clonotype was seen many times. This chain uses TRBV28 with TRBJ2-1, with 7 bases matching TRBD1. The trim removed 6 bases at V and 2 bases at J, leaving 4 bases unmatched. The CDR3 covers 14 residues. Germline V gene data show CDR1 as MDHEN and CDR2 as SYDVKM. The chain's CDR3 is CASRNRGTYNEQFF. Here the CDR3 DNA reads TGTGCCAGCAGGAACAGGGGTACCTACAATGAGCAGTTCTTC.

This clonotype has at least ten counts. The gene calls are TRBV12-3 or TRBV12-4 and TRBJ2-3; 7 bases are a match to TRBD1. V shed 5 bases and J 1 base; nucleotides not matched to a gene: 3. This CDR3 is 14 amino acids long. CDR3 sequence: CASSLGTGTDTQYF. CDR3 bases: TGTGCCAGCAGTCTTGGGACAGGCACAGATACGCAGTATTTT.

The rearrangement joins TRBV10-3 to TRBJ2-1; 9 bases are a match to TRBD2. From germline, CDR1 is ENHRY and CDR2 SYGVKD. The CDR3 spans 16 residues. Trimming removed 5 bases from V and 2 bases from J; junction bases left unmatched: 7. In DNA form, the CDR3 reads TGTGCCATCAGTCAAACGCTAGCGGGAACCTACAATGAGCAGTTCTTC. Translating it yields CAISQTLAGTYNEQFF.

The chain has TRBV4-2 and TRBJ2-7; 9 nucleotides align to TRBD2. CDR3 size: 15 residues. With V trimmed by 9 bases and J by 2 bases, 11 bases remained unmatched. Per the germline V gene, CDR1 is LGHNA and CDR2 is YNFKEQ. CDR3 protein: CARGQGASGAYEQYF. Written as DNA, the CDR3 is TGTGCCAGGGGTCAAGGGGCTAGCGGGGCCTACGAGCAGTACTTC.

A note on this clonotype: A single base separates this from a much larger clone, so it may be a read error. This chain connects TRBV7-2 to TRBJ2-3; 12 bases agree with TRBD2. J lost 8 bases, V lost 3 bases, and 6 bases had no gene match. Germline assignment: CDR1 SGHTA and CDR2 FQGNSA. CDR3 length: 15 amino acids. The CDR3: CASSFTSGGPGTQYF. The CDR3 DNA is TGTGCCAGCAGCTTTACTAGCGGGGGGCCGGGTACGCAGTATTTT.

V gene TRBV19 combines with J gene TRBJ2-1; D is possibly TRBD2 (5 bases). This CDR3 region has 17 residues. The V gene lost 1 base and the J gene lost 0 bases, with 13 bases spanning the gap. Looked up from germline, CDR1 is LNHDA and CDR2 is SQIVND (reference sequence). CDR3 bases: TGTGCCAGTAGTATAGTTGACGGGATGAGCTCCTACAATGAGCAGTTCTTC. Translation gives CASSIVDGMSSYNEQFF. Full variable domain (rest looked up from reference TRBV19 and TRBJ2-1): DGGITQSPKYLFRKEGQNVTLSCEQNLNHDAMYWYRQDPGQGLRLIYYSQIVNDFQKGDIAEGYSVSREKKESFPLTVTSAQKNPTAFYLCASSIVDGMSSYNEQFFGPGTRLTVL.

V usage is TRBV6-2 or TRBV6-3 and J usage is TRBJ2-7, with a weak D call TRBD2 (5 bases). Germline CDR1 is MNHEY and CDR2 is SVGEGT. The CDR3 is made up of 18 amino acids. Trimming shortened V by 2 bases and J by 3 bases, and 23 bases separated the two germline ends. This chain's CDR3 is CASSYGRGSGLTFYEQYF. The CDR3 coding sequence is TGTGCCAGCAGTTACGGTCGAGGGTCTGGACTTACCTTCTACGAGCAGTACTTC.

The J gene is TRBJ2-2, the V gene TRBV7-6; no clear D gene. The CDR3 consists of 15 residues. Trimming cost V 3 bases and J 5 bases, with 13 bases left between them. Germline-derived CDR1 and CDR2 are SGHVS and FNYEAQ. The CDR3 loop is CASSFLGQETGELFF. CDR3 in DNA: TGTGCCAGCAGCTTTTTAGGGCAGGAAACCGGGGAGCTGTTTTTT.